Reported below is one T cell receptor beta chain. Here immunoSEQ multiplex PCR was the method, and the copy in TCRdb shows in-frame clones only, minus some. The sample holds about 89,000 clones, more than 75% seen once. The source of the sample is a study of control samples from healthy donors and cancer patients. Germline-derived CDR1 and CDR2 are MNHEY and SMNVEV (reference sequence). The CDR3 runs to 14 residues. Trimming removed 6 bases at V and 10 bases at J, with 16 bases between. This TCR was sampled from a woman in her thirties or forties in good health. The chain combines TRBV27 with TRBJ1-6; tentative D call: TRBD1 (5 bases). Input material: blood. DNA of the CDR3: TGTGCCAGCAGCCCGGGGGGGGGTGGCTCACCCCTCCACTTT. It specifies CASSPGGGGSPLHF.